This T cell receptor (beta chain) was recorded in a study of cytomegalovirus exposure and HLA in healthy donors. Overall study context: Earlier, some 170 million T cells were analyzed, and about 100 million unique TCR beta sequences were found among them.

Remarks on this clone: As yet, its antigen is unknown.

Primers included in the PCR were 60 Vbeta and 13 Jbeta primers. TCRdb keeps only in-frame clones here, not all; method: immunoSEQ multiplex PCR. The repertoire shows roughly 100,000 clones; the top ten hold around 0.59%. Overall study results and limits: The study carried out a later analysis of TCR beta sequences. It associated under 20,000 of them with specific HLA alleles at a false discovery rate of 0.05.

The CDR3 is made up of 15 amino acids. Germline-derived CDR1 and CDR2 are SGHTS and YDEGEE. V trimming: 4 bases; J trimming: 3 bases; junction bases outside the gene matches: 3. The J gene is TRBJ2-1, the V gene TRBV5-8, with TRBD2 matching over 11 bases. This TCR derives from a man aged 50 or older in good health and CMV-seronegative. The sample taken for sequencing was PBMCs. The CDR3, as DNA: TGTGCCAGCAGCCCCGGACTAGCGGGCTACAATGAGCAGTTCTTC. Translation: CASSPGLAGYNEQFF. Together with reference TRBV5-8 and TRBJ2-1, the CDR3 gives the full variable domain: EAGVTQSPTHLIKTRGQQATLRCSPISGHTSVYWYQQALGLGLQFLLWYDEGEERNRGNFPPRFSGRQFPNYSSELNVNALELEDSALYLCASSPGLAGYNEQFFGPGTRLTVL.